This T cell receptor beta chain was sequenced for a study of cytomegalovirus exposure and HLA in healthy donors. Germline loops: CDR1 MDHEN, CDR2 SYDVKM. V lost 5 bases to trimming and J lost 4 bases, with 20 bases between them. The CDR3 contains 16 residues. Primers: 60 Vbeta forward and 13 Jbeta reverse. Libraries were prepared by immunoSEQ multiplex PCR; TCRdb keeps only in-frame clonotypes and omits some of them. The sample has roughly 90,000 clones, 65% to 90% seen once. Source material: PBMCs. This TCR came from a man aged 25-45 years in good health and CMV-seropositive. The chain has TRBV28 and TRBJ1-2; possible D gene TRBD1, 5 bases. CDR3: CASSPSVGDLTYGYTF. The CDR3 DNA is TGTGCCAGCAGTCCGTCAGTAGGGGATCTAACCTATGGCTACACCTTC.